This is a list of T cell receptor beta chains from one sample in a study of blood T cell repertoires in COVID-19. Method: immunoSEQ multiplex PCR; TCRdb's copy keeps in-frame clones and lacks some. The sample lists approximately 97,000 clones; about 72% were seen once. The sequenced material came from peripheral blood. These receptors were collected from a man aged 55 to 70 with active or convalescent COVID-19. The CDR3 runs from the conserved cysteine through the conserved F or W. D genes are given only for firm matches. Where a row states a size, it is once, few, many or the class of an expanded clone; other rows omit it.

TGTGCCACCCGTCGCGGGTCTAGTACGGGACTAGCGGCTAATGAGCAGTTCTTC | CATRRGSSTGLAANEQFF | - | TRBJ2-1 | TRBV15 | TRBD2
TGCGCCAGCGGCCCCGGGACTAGCTACAATGAGCAGTTCTTC | CASGPGTSYNEQFF | - | TRBJ2-1 | TRBV5-1 | TRBD2
TGTGCCAGTAGGCCGACTAGTGATCTTCGGACCGGGGAGCTGTTTTTT | CASRPTSDLRTGELFF | - | TRBJ2-2 | TRBV19 | -
TGTGCCAGTACCTATGGACAATTTGCTTATGGCTACACCTTC | CASTYGQFAYGYTF | - | TRBJ1-2 | TRBV19 | -
TGTGCCATCGGACAGGGGGGAGGCACAGATACGCAGTATTTT | CAIGQGGGTDTQYF | once | TRBJ2-3 | TRBV10-3 | TRBD1
TGTGCCACCAGCAGAGACGCTAGCGGCAATGAGCAGTTCTTC | CATSRDASGNEQFF | - | TRBJ2-1 | TRBV15 | TRBD2
TGCGCCAGCAGCCCCGGACTAGCGGGAGGCGGTGAGACCCAGTACTTC | CASSPGLAGGGETQYF | - | TRBJ2-5 | TRBV5-1 | TRBD2
TGCGCCAGCAGTGAGTCCCGGGAGGAACAAACTACGCAGTATTTT | CASSESREEQTTQYF | - | TRBJ2-3 | TRBV10-1 | TRBD2
TGTGCCAGTAGTATTCATCGTCCTAGCGGCTACAATGAGCAGTTCTTC | CASSIHRPSGYNEQFF | - | TRBJ2-1 | TRBV19 | TRBD2
TGTGCCAGCAGTACAGGTATCTCTGGAAACACCATATATTTT | CASSTGISGNTIYF | - | TRBJ1-3 | TRBV11-2 | -
TGTGCCAGTAGTACGGGACTAGCGGGAGGGCCGATTCTGGATACGCAGTATTTT | CASSTGLAGGPILDTQYF | - | TRBJ2-3 | TRBV19 | TRBD2